The sequence of this TCR beta chain was determined in a study of blood T cell repertoires in COVID-19. Study overall: Donors in the United States, Italy and Spain gave samples during acute or convalescent COVID-19.

Per the study methods: Estimation of nucleated cell counts relied on the amplification of reference gene primers. The method was immunoSEQ multiplex PCR; TCRdb's version includes in-frame clones alone and lacks a portion of them. The V and J calls and clone size were taken over from that table, and D and trimming were inferred from the DNA. The sample holds 400,000 to 550,000 clones, more than 85% seen once. Trimming left V 2 bases short and J 1 base short, with 11 bases between. The CDR3 is 16 amino acids. Germline V gene sequence: CDR1 WSHSY, CDR2 SAAADI. The chain carries TRBV10-2 and TRBJ2-2; perhaps TRBD1 as D (5 bases). Material for sequencing was peripheral blood. The sequence was obtained from a woman aged 25 to 39 with acute or convalescent COVID-19. Here the CDR3 reads CASSEIGHGNTGELFF. CDR3 nucleotides: TGCGCCAGCAGTGAGATCGGACACGGGAACACCGGGGAGCTGTTTTTT.